Listed below are T cell receptor beta chains from one sample, sequenced in a study of T cells in Graves' hyperthyroidism and ophthalmopathy. TCRdb used MiXCR to reprocess the multiplex PCR reads, holding one entry per CDR3 protein. The sample includes hundreds of thousands of distinct CDR3 sequences, about 43% of them seen just once. The specimen was peripheral blood or thyroid tissue (not recorded which). The source is a woman aged 18-29 years with Graves' hyperthyroidism. The CDR3 runs from the conserved cysteine through the conserved F or W. The order of the fields is J gene, V gene, CDR3 protein.

TRBJ2-6 | TRBV2 | CASSEADGANVLTF
TRBJ1-5 | TRBV9 | CASSYRGSQPQHF
TRBJ2-3 | TRBV24-1 | CATSDTSGTDTQYF
TRBJ1-4 | TRBV2 | CASSNRASEKLFF
TRBJ2-7 | TRBV6-1 | CASSPETSDRGWAYEQYF
TRBJ1-4 | TRBV7-9 | CASSDLDINEKLFF
TRBJ1-5 | TRBV7-9 | CASSLDTQGNQPQHF
TRBJ2-2 | TRBV7-6 | CASSSTAGRNTGELFF
TRBJ1-1 | TRBV19 | CASRLGANTEAFF
TRBJ1-6 | TRBV25-1 | CASGRGGIDNSPLHF
TRBJ1-2 | TRBV10-3 | CASQEYGYTF
TRBJ2-7 | TRBV29-1 | CSVEGPGLSYEQYF
TRBJ2-5 | TRBV5-1 | CASRQGARETQYF
TRBJ1-1 | TRBV15 | CATSRDEGRTEAFF
TRBJ1-2 | TRBV14 | CASTRGWGYGYTF
TRBJ1-4 | TRBV10-3 | CAISGPGGEKLFF
TRBJ1-2 | TRBV25-1 | CASSPGTGAGYTF
TRBJ2-5 | TRBV10-3 | CAISVQGTSRKQYF
TRBJ2-7 | TRBV7-9 | CASRKIGTYEQYF
TRBJ2-7 | TRBV29-1 | CSVRTDRGGEQYF
TRBJ2-7 | TRBV9 | CASSDGTSGRAAEQYF
TRBJ2-6 | TRBV25-1 | CADRLGSGANVLTF
TRBJ1-5 | TRBV7-8 | CASSRSGLNQPQHF
TRBJ1-5 | TRBV7-9 | CASSLRTDNQPQHF
TRBJ2-7 | TRBV7-9 | CAISEAKAYEQYF
TRBJ1-2 | TRBV25-1 | CASSRRAHYGYTF
TRBJ1-5 | TRBV19 | CASSDPRGAAGQPQHF
TRBJ1-5 | TRBV7-8 | CACRRDRGRNQPQHF
TRBJ2-5 | TRBV20-1 | CSARDLATQETQYF
TRBJ2-2 | TRBV29-1 | CSVTSGIANTGELFF
TRBJ2-5 | TRBV20-1 | CSAHGTGDTQETQYF
TRBJ2-6 | TRBV5-1 | CASSNSIRTFGANVLTF
TRBJ2-7 | TRBV7-2 | CASSQDVLSATYEQYF
TRBJ1-5 | TRBV2 | CASRARGNQPQHF
TRBJ2-7 | TRBV24-1 | CTTGSGDEQYF
TRBJ2-7 | TRBV12-3/TRBV12-4 | CASSFRSEQYF
TRBJ2-7 | TRBV7-2 | CASSSGTRDEQYF
TRBJ2-7 | TRBV7-9 | CASSYMGQTYEQYF
TRBJ2-7 | TRBV12-3/TRBV12-4 | CASSLGRYYEQYF
TRBJ2-5 | TRBV5-8 | CASSHGTTEETQYF
TRBJ1-6 | TRBV2 | CASNVRGRNSPLHF
TRBJ1-1 | TRBV11-2 | CASSTRRTGGSEAFF
TRBJ1-6 | TRBV7-3 | CASSSGYSDSPLHF
TRBJ1-2 | TRBV11-2 | CASSLRSGQGDYGYTF
TRBJ1-1 | TRBV7-9 | CASSPRGTEAFF
TRBJ2-7 | TRBV9 | CASSGGGRNEQYF
TRBJ1-2 | TRBV25-1 | CASSPLWSTSNYGYTF
TRBJ2-7 | TRBV10-3 | CAITNGLVFSYEQYF
TRBJ1-6 | TRBV7-2 | CASTQGGPTYNSPLHF
TRBJ1-2 | TRBV12-3/TRBV12-4 | CASTLGGSPGYTF
TRBJ2-5 | TRBV9 | CASSVWGGTGKLQETQYF
TRBJ1-1 | TRBV7-9 | CASSLDYRAQAFF
- | TRBV20-1 | CSAPDHAVSSYEQYF
TRBJ1-2 | TRBV2 | CASSGRVFNYGYAF